This T cell receptor beta chain was sequenced during a study of beta chain features in type 1 diabetes listed by TCRdb under 2018. At the level of the whole study: Mean age, gender distribution, total cell number and subset yield were not different between patients and healthy donors. A total of approximately 100,000,000 sorted cells were examined across all samples, and the number of cells per subset was strongly correlated with RNA yield. The study compared the TCRB repertoires of sorted circulating CD4+ T cell subsets in recently diagnosed type 1 diabetes patients with those in matched healthy donors. Regulatory and stem cell-like memory subsets were isolated from only 8 patients and about 8 healthy donors, whereas naive and central memory subsets came from all 30 or so donors. The full study reports these points: Because cDNA was sequenced instead of genomic DNA, activated cells with high expression could be over-represented, although the groups did not differ in activation or CD3 levels. Fewer insertions and more nucleotide deletions at VDJ recombination sites were observed in patients with type 1 diabetes, implying thymic rearrangement abnormalities. HLA sub-analyses involved small numbers of individuals, so any influence of HLA type on TCRB rearrangement remained unresolved. Shorter templates might be favored by PCR, yet because patient and control samples were amplified and corrected together, any such skew would affect both groups equally. Naive, central memory and regulatory TCRB repertoires appeared more similar among patients than among healthy donors. In all four CD4+ subsets, TCRB CDR3 length was moderately but significantly shorter in type 1 diabetes patients.

From each donor, a single peripheral blood sample of approximately 0.11 L on average was drawn into heparinised tubes. A BD FACSAria II and a panel including CD45RO, CCR7, CD25, CD127, CD95 and CD27 were used to sort naive, central memory, regulatory and stem cell-like memory CD4+ T cells. Every sorted population had a purity above 95%. PBMCs were separated immediately by Lymphoprep density gradient centrifugation and were stained directly, without being cultured. So that batch effects would be minimized, each experiment stained and sorted samples in pairs, pairing one healthy donor with one patient. Remarks on this clone: Its antigen remains undetermined. Base qualities were left out, and no much larger clone turns up one base away.

The High Capacity cDNA Reverse Transcription Kit was used to reverse transcribe all of the isolated RNA, meaning that expressed TCRB transcripts were what got sequenced. Deep immunoSEQ sequencing was applied to naive, central memory and regulatory T cell samples, giving an average of roughly 3.6 million total reads per sample. After sorted cells were lysed in RLT buffer, RNA was extracted with DNase-treated RNeasy Micro or Mini kits, with the choice depending on cell number. Each cell subset was processed on its own to prevent cross-contamination, while patient and healthy donor samples were processed together. The immunoSEQ multiplex PCR was used to amplify TCRB sequences from cDNA, yielding 87-bp fragments that span the CDR3 region. Amplicons were sequenced on the Illumina HiSeq platform. As for the authors' bioinformatics: PCR bias was corrected computationally using synthetic template baselines, and reads within Hamming distance 2 were collapsed, with unmergeable singletons discarded. Reads were aligned to IMGT to assign V, D and J genes, CDR3 length, and insertions or deletions at six rearrangement sites. Clonotype counts were normalized to sorted cell number within each subset before computing true diversity and Gini coefficients with the tcR R package. The overlap coefficient, calculated on TCRB nucleotide sequences, was used to quantify repertoire sharing. Out-of-frame TCRB sequences from naive cells were analyzed as a proxy for the pre-selection repertoire. The table comes from immuneACCESS by way of TCRdb, which keeps in-frame sequences with V and J called. Part of the clones is missing from these tables; in studies checked, under half for an unresolved V gene and the rest for unknown reasons. D and trimming come from the DNA, and the V and J calls and clone size come from that table. The sample data list roughly 240,000 clones, and around 68% of these were observed just once. The ten largest clones add up to approximately 0.05% of the sample.

The germline V gene supplies CDR1 SQVTM and CDR2 ANQGSEA. From the cysteine through the phenylalanine, the CDR3 covers 11 amino acids. Only CDR3 DNA is held: 33 bases, read in frame from base 1. Between the V and J ends, shortened by 3 bases and 6 bases respectively, the junction contains 5 bases. The sequenced material came from naive CD4+ T cells from blood. Interpreted using the paper, the cell subset or site label stands for: true naive CD4+ T cells. In this chain, TRBV29-1 is recombined with TRBJ2-2, and perhaps TRBD1 as D gene, on 5 matching bases. This clonotype was obtained from a man under 40 in good health. The CDR3: CSVDRAGELFF. In nucleotides, the sequence is TGCAGCGTTGACAGGGCCGGGGAGCTGTTTTTT.